The text below deals with one T cell receptor beta chain. What this receptor recognizes is not known. Base qualities are not recorded, but no much larger clone differs from it by a single base. The library was generated by PCR. Sequencing relied on an Illumina HiSeq 2500. Molecular barcoding was employed in the preparation of TCR libraries, with unique molecular identifiers being used to normalize TCRbeta repertoire quantification. The public reads were reanalyzed by TCRdb: fastp trimming at Q25, MiXCR alignment, in-frame beta chains only. Every entry covers one CDR3 protein and lists the most common genes and DNA from its rows. In all, the sample holds about 610,000 distinct CDR3 sequences, and 10% to 13% of those were seen once. Roughly 4% of the sample is held by the ten biggest clonotypes. The data originate from a study of T-cell reconstitution after alpha-beta-depleted transplantation in children (dated by TCRdb to the mid-2010s). In the study overall: Using TCR repertoire profiling, the study quantitatively followed how T-cell immune reconstitution unfolded in children after TCRalphabeta/CD19-depleted allogeneic hematopoietic cell transplantation.

V lost 5 bases and J lost 2 bases; the stretch between them is 16 bases long. Per the germline V gene, MDHEN is the CDR1 and SYDVKM is the CDR2. Including cysteine and phenylalanine, the CDR3 has 16 amino acids. CDR3 DNA is the only sequence kept; it has 48 bases, read in frame from the first base. The receptor chain draws on TRBV28 and TRBJ1-3; matching of 5 bases hints at TRBD1 as the D gene. This specimen consisted of PBMCs from the stem cell graft donor, obtained from the stem cell graft. The clonotype was recovered from a human donor who donated a stem cell graft to a child with acute myeloid leukemia. The bases are TGTGCCAGCAGTCCCCCGGGGCGAACACCTGGAAACACCATATATTTT. This yields the protein CASSPPGRTPGNTIYF.